This passage covers 2 T cell receptor beta chains from one sample sequenced in a study of T cell repertoires in cytomegalovirus infection. These TCRs' antigens remain unknown. TCRdb itself ran the reads through MiXCR, one entry per CDR3 protein. The table has approximately 770,000 distinct CDR3 sequences, 25% to 30% seen once. The sequences come from cultured CD8+ T cells from PBMCs, collected from culture after CMV antigen stimulation. These receptor sequences come from a human donor in good health (CMV status not recorded). Some clones in this sample may be carry-over from other donors' samples.

Many counts were recorded for this clonotype. This rearrangement joins TRBV7-9 to TRBJ1-1; D unresolved. Trimming took 4 bases from V and 6 from J, leaving 18 bases between them. CDR3 length equals 15 residues. Germline CDR1 SEHNR, CDR2 FQNEAQ (reference sequence). This chain's CDR3 is CASSYVGEAVSEAFF. The CDR3 nucleotides are TGTGCCAGCAGCTATGTCGGTGAGGCGGTGTCTGAAGCTTTCTTT.

The chain combines TRBV10-3 with TRBJ2-1; D uncertain. V dropped 2 bases and J dropped 2 bases, with 10 bases sitting between them. This CDR3 contains 15 residues. Per the germline V gene, CDR1 is ENHRY and CDR2 is SYGVKD. DNA for the CDR3: TGTGCCATCAGTGAGAAGGAACGGGCCTACAATGAGCAGTTCTTC. Its protein product is CAISEKERAYNEQFF.